The text below deals with one T cell receptor beta chain. Germline V CDR1 and CDR2: SGHAT, FQNNGV. The length of the CDR3 is 15 residues. V gave up 2 bases and J gave up 6 bases, with 14 bases separating them. The data were taken from a study of response to subunit inactivated influenza vaccine. TCRdb passed the RT-PCR reads through MiXCR, listing each CDR3 protein once. This table has 150,000 to 200,000 distinct CDR3 sequences, more than 10% appearing once. This sample was also put to use in a study of T cells expressing NK-cell markers. That report notes: TCR beta cDNA was made by 5'RACE template switching with UMIs. Obtained from sorted CD3+CD56+NKG2C+, CD3+CD56+NKG2C- and CD3+CD56-NKG2C+ T cells were the TCR beta repertoires. The sequencing cohort of eight donors included seven HCMV-seropositive individuals and one seronegative individual.

The specimen comprised CD8+ T cells sorted from PBMCs, sampled approximately 12 days after vaccination. V usage is TRBV11-2 and J usage is TRBJ2-1; TRBD2 is a possible D gene (6 bases). The TCR originated in a middle-aged man who received an inactivated influenza vaccine. The CDR3, as DNA: TGTGCCAGCAGCTTAAGGTGGGAGGAGGCCAATGAGCAGTTCTTC. This sequence encodes CASSLRWEEANEQFF.